This is a list of T cell receptor beta chains from one sample in a study of T cells in Graves' hyperthyroidism and ophthalmopathy. TCRdb recomputed calls from the multiplex PCR reads with MiXCR, one row per CDR3 protein. The data contain about 500,000 distinct CDR3 sequences, over 15% of them seen just once; the ten biggest clones take up 17%. The sequenced material came from blood. The receptor set was obtained from a woman under 30 with Graves' ophthalmopathy. Each CDR3 is given with its conserved first and last residue.

V	J	CDR3
TRBV5-1	TRBJ2-7	CASRLGGGPDYEQYF
TRBV3-1	TRBJ2-1	CASSQSSEVSEQFF
TRBV29-1	TRBJ2-1	CSVVLDSLASCNEQFF
TRBV10-3	TRBJ2-7	CAISEGGLFSYEQYF
TRBV28	TRBJ2-2	CASSLAGAAWAGELFF
TRBV7-8	TRBJ2-7	CASSPRRGDRPYEQYF
TRBV18	TRBJ2-3	CASSPGLAVSTDTQYF
TRBV27	TRBJ2-1	CASRGKSDNEQFF
TRBV7-9	TRBJ1-3	CASSLERGGGNTIYF
TRBV28	TRBJ2-3	CASSLRGARTDTQYF
TRBV28	TRBJ1-1	CASSRTTLAGEAFF
TRBV4-1	TRBJ2-5	CASSLGPGQPMKTQYF
TRBV6-5	TRBJ2-6	CASSYSMSPEYSGANVLTF
TRBV6-5	TRBJ2-2	CASSYYYNTGELFF
TRBV20-1	TRBJ1-5	CSAGGQGINQPQHF
TRBV7-9	TRBJ1-1	CASSPPVGLNTEAFF
TRBV28	TRBJ2-1	CASSHPDYPRQFF
TRBV28	TRBJ1-5	CASSGPTNQPRHF
TRBV7-4	TRBJ2-7	CASSLEAALAYEQYF
TRBV5-1	TRBJ2-3	CASSFETALTDTQYF
TRBV30	TRBJ2-5	CAWSVQNREQETQYF
TRBV12-3/TRBV12-4	TRBJ2-1	CASSTALAGFYNEQFF
TRBV28	TRBJ2-7	CASSLLSRASSYEQYF